Listed here are 32 T cell receptor beta chains from one sample, sequenced in a study of cytomegalovirus exposure and HLA in healthy donors. PCR primers comprised 60 Vbeta and 13 Jbeta primers. Clones were read by immunoSEQ multiplex PCR, and TCRdb kept only the in-frame ones, dropping some. The sample has around 130,000 clones, 75% to 90% seen once; the top ten hold 1%. Sequencing input: PBMCs. The receptors here all came from a man in his forties in good health and CMV-seronegative.

This chain uses TRBV30 with TRBJ1-2; 10 bases fit TRBD1. Germline values: CDR1 GTSNPN, CDR2 SVGIG (reference sequence). CDR3 length: 13 residues. V lost 2 bases to trimming and J lost 6 bases; unmatched junction nucleotides: 3. For the CDR3, the DNA is TGTGCCTGGAGTCCGACAGGGGGCAATGGCTACACCTTC. This codes for CAWSPTGGNGYTF.

This chain uses TRBV7-9 with TRBJ2-1; D is perhaps TRBD1 (6 bases). CDR3 length: 15 residues. V lost 1 base and J 7 bases, leaving 14 bases between the germline ends. CDR1 and CDR2 (germline): SEHNR, FQNEAQ (reference sequence). CDR3 nucleotides: TGTGCCAGCAGCTTAGTAGGTGTCAGGGGTAATGAGCAGTTCTTC. Protein product: CASSLVGVRGNEQFF.

This chain connects TRBV28 to TRBJ1-4, with D possibly TRBD1 on 5 matching bases. The germline V gene encodes CDR1 MDHEN and CDR2 SYDVKM. The CDR3 covers 13 residues. V lost 6 bases and J lost 4, with 9 bases in between. CDR3 sequence (DNA): TGTGCCAGCAGGAGGGACTTTAATGAAAAACTGTTTTTT. It yields the protein CASRRDFNEKLFF.

The J gene is TRBJ2-7, the V gene TRBV5-1, with D tentatively TRBD1 (5 bases). V dropped 4 bases and J dropped 3 bases, with 20 bases sitting between them. In germline, CDR1 is SGHRS, CDR2 YFSETQ. The length of the CDR3 is 16 residues. Here the CDR3 DNA reads TGCGCCAGCAGCCCGGTGCCAGGGTCGCAGAACTACGAGCAGTACTTC. Translated, it gives CASSPVPGSQNYEQYF.

The genes are TRBV27 and TRBJ2-1, with TRBD2 identical over 14 bases. Per germline, CDR1 MNHEY and CDR2 SMNVEV (reference sequence). The CDR3 has 17 amino acids. The chain's CDR3 is CVGVRGLAGASYNEQFF. For the CDR3, the DNA is TGTGTGGGAGTACGGGGACTAGCGGGAGCATCCTACAATGAGCAGTTCTTC.

The chain's CDR3 is CASTAGTDAYEQYF. For the CDR3, the DNA is TGTGCCAGCACCGCGGGGACAGATGCCTACGAGCAGTACTTC. The V call is TRBV6-6, the J call TRBJ2-7, with D perhaps TRBD1 (7 bases). This CDR3 region has 14 residues. The V end lost 7 bases, the J end lost 2 bases, and 15 bases lay between the germline ends. Germline lookup yields CDR1 MNHNY and CDR2 SVGAGI (reference sequence).

This chain links TRBV10-3 with TRBJ1-4, with D possibly TRBD1 on 6 matching bases. Trimming removed 2 bases at V and 4 bases at J, with 8 bases between. Germline V CDR1 and CDR2: ENHRY, SYGVKD. The CDR3 is made up of 14 amino acids. The CDR3 here is CAISERQVNEKLFF. In DNA, the CDR3 is TGTGCCATCAGTGAGAGACAGGTTAATGAAAAACTGTTTTTT.

V is TRBV2 and J is TRBJ2-7, with 7 bases lining up with TRBD2. CDR1 is SNHLY and CDR2 is FYNNEI in the germline V gene. The CDR3 is 15 residues long. V lost 6 bases to trimming and J lost 2 bases; unmatched junction nucleotides: 10. The DNA of the CDR3 is TGTGCCAGCAGGCCTCACTCTAGCGGCACCTACGAGCAGTACTTC. This gives the protein CASRPHSSGTYEQYF.

This chain links TRBV5-4 with TRBJ2-5, with 10 bases lining up with TRBD2. Germline V gene data show CDR1 as SGHNT and CDR2 as YYREEE (reference sequence). The CDR3 has 15 amino acids. V lost 0 bases to trimming and J lost 4 bases; unmatched junction nucleotides: 3. The CDR3 loop reads CASSLELAGLETQYF. DNA of the CDR3: TGTGCCAGCAGCTTGGAACTAGCGGGATTAGAGACCCAGTACTTC.

V usage is TRBV10-2 and J usage is TRBJ2-5, with D possibly TRBD1 on 7 matching bases. CDR1 and CDR2 (germline): WSHSY, SAAADI. V was shortened by 10 bases and J by 5 bases, with 17 bases between the two germline ends. CDR3 length: 13 amino acids. The CDR3 loop is CAIKLAGGETQYF. The DNA of the CDR3 is TGCGCCATCAAATTGGCAGGGGGGGAGACCCAGTACTTC.

J is TRBJ1-4 and V is TRBV7-9, with 10 bases aligning to TRBD1. Germline V gene data show CDR1 as SEHNR and CDR2 as FQNEAQ (reference sequence). V lost 1 base, J lost 6 bases, and 5 bases stayed unmatched. The CDR3 consists of 16 residues. DNA of the CDR3: TGTGCCAGCAGCTTAGGAGGGACAGGGGTCCATGAAAAACTGTTTTTT. Its translation is CASSLGGTGVHEKLFF.

The chain links TRBV27 to TRBJ2-1; 9 nucleotides match TRBD2. Looked up from germline, CDR1 is MNHEY and CDR2 is SMNVEV (reference sequence). The CDR3 extends over 17 amino acids. Trimming removed 6 bases from V and 0 bases from J; junction bases left unmatched: 9. The CDR3 sequence is CASRASGVILSYNEQFF. CDR3 DNA: TGTGCCAGCAGGGCTAGCGGGGTAATCCTCTCCTACAATGAGCAGTTCTTC.

The chain recombines TRBV5-6 with TRBJ2-5; D is uncertain. The germline V and J ends were trimmed by 0 bases and 3 bases, with 21 bases remaining between them. The CDR3 is 18 amino acids. Germline V CDR1 and CDR2: SGHDT, YYEEEE. CDR3 in amino acids: CASSLVYWAAPDEETQYF. CDR3 nucleotides: TGTGCCAGCAGCTTGGTGTATTGGGCTGCCCCGGATGAAGAGACCCAGTACTTC. The whole variable domain, filled in from reference TRBV5-6 and TRBJ2-5, reads DAGVTQSPTHLIKTRGQQVTLRCSPKSGHDTVSWYQQALGQGPQFIFQYYEEEERQRGNFPDRFSGHQFPNYSSELNVNALLLGDSALYLCASSLVYWAAPDEETQYFGPGTRLLVL.

The chain recombines TRBV11-3 with TRBJ2-7; D is unclear. The CDR3 has 14 amino acids. Per the germline V gene, CDR1 is SGHNT and CDR2 is YENEEA. Trimming took off 3 bases at V and 5 bases at J, with 14 bases between the two ends. The CDR3 region is CASSFDGQVHEQYF. For the CDR3, the DNA is TGTGCCAGCAGCTTCGACGGTCAGGTCCACGAGCAGTACTTC.

The genes are TRBV30 and TRBJ1-2; 7 bases fit TRBD1. Germline-derived CDR1 and CDR2 are GTSNPN and SVGIG (reference sequence). The CDR3 covers 14 residues. Trimming removed 2 bases from V and 8 bases from J; junction bases left unmatched: 11. CDR3 nucleotide sequence: TGTGCCTGGAGTCGAGGAGGGGGCCTTAGGGGCTACACCTTC. This translates into CAWSRGGGLRGYTF.

This chain joins TRBV7-2 and TRBJ1-4; the match to TRBD1 covers 7 bases. This CDR3 region has 13 residues. After removal of 4 bases from V and 9 bases from J, the junction contained 5 bases not matched to a gene. Germline V gene sequence: CDR1 SGHTA, CDR2 FQGNSA. The CDR3 DNA reads TGTGCCAGCAGCTCAGGACAGGACCAAAAACTGTTTTTT. This codes for CASSSGQDQKLFF.

This clone was detected only once. The chain carries TRBV30 and TRBJ1-5, with TRBD1 identical over 10 bases. Germline CDR1 GTSNPN, CDR2 SVGIG (reference sequence). J gave up 1 base and V 2 bases, and 2 bases lay outside the gene matches. This CDR3 has 15 amino acids. The CDR3 bases are TGTGCCTGGAGTTTGGACAGGGGGAGCAATCAGCCCCAGCATTTT. Encoded protein: CAWSLDRGSNQPQHF.

V gene TRBV28 combines with J gene TRBJ2-7, with a possible D match to TRBD2 (5 bases). The CDR3 covers 13 residues. Trimming left V 9 bases short and J 5 bases short, with 17 bases between. Germline lookup yields CDR1 MDHEN and CDR2 SYDVKM. CDR3 DNA sequence: TGTGCCAGTTTGGACGCGGAGGTAGACGAGCAGTACTTC. Encoded protein: CASLDAEVDEQYF.

This clone was seen a handful of times. CDR3 DNA: TGTGCCAGCAGCTTTTCAGGGAGCACAGATACGCAGTATTTT. Protein: CASSFSGSTDTQYF. The rearrangement links TRBV5-6 to TRBJ2-3, with D perhaps matching TRBD1 (5 bases). The V end was cut by 2 bases, the J end by 0 bases, with 7 bases between. CDR3 length: 14 residues. Germline CDR1 is SGHDT and CDR2 is YYEEEE.

This chain joins TRBV25-1 and TRBJ1-1; no reliable D call. Germline-derived CDR1 and CDR2 are MGHDK and SYGVNS. Trimming pared 3 bases from V and 1 base from J, leaving 6 bases between. The CDR3 extends over 13 amino acids. The CDR3 DNA is TGTGCCAGCAGTGACACCGGGAACACTGAAGCTTTCTTT. This sequence encodes CASSDTGNTEAFF. Complete variable domain (other parts from reference TRBV25-1 and TRBJ1-1): EADIYQTPRYLVIGTGKKITLECSQTMGHDKMYWYQQDPGMELHLIHYSYGVNSTEKGDLSSESTVSRIRTEHFPLTLESARPSHTSQYLCASSDTGNTEAFFGQGTRLTVV.

The genes are TRBV5-1 and TRBJ2-1, with TRBD2 matching over 7 bases. This CDR3 is 15 amino acids long. CDR1 and CDR2 (germline): SGHRS, YFSETQ. V was clipped by 4 bases and J by 3 bases; unmatched bases: 7. CDR3 amino acids: CASSPGTTFYNEQFF. The CDR3 DNA reads as TGCGCCAGCAGCCCAGGGACTACCTTCTACAATGAGCAGTTCTTC.

This clone was seen just once. The genes are TRBV28 and TRBJ2-7; 9 nucleotides match TRBD2. The CDR3 has 15 residues. Trimming cost V 2 bases and J 2 bases; bases outside gene matches: 4. The V gene's germline CDR1 is MDHEN and CDR2 SYDVKM. The CDR3 region has the DNA TGTGCCAGCAGTTTAGCGGGAGGGATCCCCTACGAGCAGTACTTC. It specifies CASSLAGGIPYEQYF.

The chain recombines TRBV6-6 with TRBJ2-3; D perhaps matches TRBD1 (6 bases). CDR1 and CDR2 (germline): MNHNY, SVGAGI (reference sequence). The CDR3 consists of 15 residues. The V gene lost 6 bases and the J gene lost 4 bases, with 17 bases spanning the gap. This CDR3 reads CASSLVPTGSDTQYF. Written as DNA, the CDR3 is TGTGCCAGCAGCCTAGTACCGACAGGTTCAGATACGCAGTATTTT.

This chain connects TRBV7-2 to TRBJ2-7; no clear D. CDR1 and CDR2 (germline): SGHTA, FQGNSA. The CDR3 covers 14 residues. V lost 1 base, J lost 4 bases, and 11 bases lay in between. CDR3 nucleotide sequence: TGTGCCAGCAGCTTAGACGGTCACCTATACGAGCAGTACTTC. Protein sequence: CASSLDGHLYEQYF.

This rearrangement joins TRBV5-4 to TRBJ2-7; TRBD2 matches 10 bases. The CDR3 is 16 amino acids. CDR1 and CDR2 (germline): SGHNT, YYREEE (reference sequence). The trim removed 4 bases at V and 1 base at J, leaving 8 bases unmatched. Here the CDR3 reads CASSASASGGSYEQYF. The CDR3 nucleotides read TGTGCCAGCAGCGCAAGCGCTAGCGGGGGTTCCTACGAGCAGTACTTC.

The chain joins TRBV5-6 to TRBJ2-1; tentative D call: TRBD2 (5 bases). This CDR3 contains 13 residues. In germline, CDR1 is SGHDT, CDR2 YYEEEE. V lost 4 bases to trimming and J lost 9 bases, with 14 bases between them. In DNA, the CDR3 is TGTGCCAGCAGCGTACCACCGGGATCTGAGCAGTTCTTC. It translates to CASSVPPGSEQFF.

This clone was detected a few times. V gene TRBV2 combines with J gene TRBJ2-6; no reliable D call. Germline CDR1 and CDR2: SNHLY and FYNNEI. The CDR3 covers 16 residues. V gave up 0 bases and J gave up 0 bases, with 6 bases separating them. The CDR3 bases are TGTGCCAGCAGTGAAGCAGCCCGCTCTGGGGCCAACGTCCTGACTTTC. Amino acids: CASSEAARSGANVLTF.

This clone was detected a few times. This chain connects TRBV5-1 to TRBJ2-6; 7 nucleotides agree with TRBD2. Germline loops: CDR1 SGHRS, CDR2 YFSETQ. CDR3 length equals 16 residues. The ends lost 4 bases at V and 2 bases at J; junction bases unmatched: 6. The CDR3 protein is CASSLGRVAGANVLTF. CDR3 sequence (DNA): TGCGCCAGCAGCCTGGGGAGGGTGGCTGGGGCCAACGTCCTGACTTTC.

The chain joins TRBV28 to TRBJ1-1, with 9 bases fitting TRBD1. This CDR3 contains 13 residues. Trimming removed 6 bases from V and 3 bases from J; junction bases left unmatched: 2. The germline CDR1 and CDR2 sequences are MDHEN and SYDVKM. The DNA for the CDR3 is TGTGCCAGCAGGACAGGGGGTTACACTGAAGCTTTCTTT. It yields the protein CASRTGGYTEAFF.

Here the CDR3 DNA reads TGTGCCAGCAGCCCAGGTGTGGAGACCCAGTACTTC. Its protein product is CASSPGVETQYF. The chain joins TRBV5-4 to TRBJ2-5; D is unclear. Trimming removed 4 bases from V and 5 bases from J, with 9 bases in between. CDR1 and CDR2 (germline): SGHNT, YYREEE (reference sequence). This CDR3 contains 12 residues.

This clone occurred once. The V call is TRBV19, the J call TRBJ1-5; D ambiguous. The CDR3 is 16 residues long. Deletions cut 6 bases from V and 7 bases from J, with 22 bases between. The germline V gene encodes CDR1 LNHDA and CDR2 SQIVND (reference sequence). The CDR3 nucleotides read TGTGCCAGTAGCATGGGAGGAGTTCCCGGCGACCAGCCCCAGCATTTT. Residues: CASSMGGVPGDQPQHF.

The chain carries TRBV5-1 and TRBJ2-3; weak D call: TRBD1 (6 bases). Germline-derived CDR1 and CDR2 are SGHRS and YFSETQ. Trimming pared 8 bases from V and 0 bases from J, leaving 16 bases between. The CDR3 runs to 15 residues. Written as DNA, the CDR3 is TGCGCCAGTAAGACGACAGGAATTAGCACAGATACGCAGTATTTT. Its translation: CASKTTGISTDTQYF.